Described below is a single TCR beta chain sequence and its context. Original analysis: It was from reference gene primer amplification that nucleated cell counts were estimated. Sequencing used immunoSEQ multiplex PCR; TCRdb keeps in-frame clones, though not all of them. V, J and clone size are those of that table, while D and trimming were read from the DNA. Of over 25,000 clones listed, over 75% are singletons. The record originates from a study of blood T cell repertoires in COVID-19. Overall study: The samples span acute and convalescent COVID-19 from the United States, Italy and Spain. Sample material is recorded as cDNA or gDNA derived from T cells, B-cell-depleted T cells, or PBMCs.

The CDR3 consists of 16 residues. The V and J ends lost 3 bases and 4 bases respectively, with 19 bases between them. Germline CDR1 SGHNT, CDR2 YYREEE (reference sequence). This receptor was obtained from a man aged 70-80 years with acute or convalescent COVID-19. The sequencing sample was made of peripheral blood. This chain joins TRBV5-4 and TRBJ1-2; maybe TRBD1 (6 bases). The CDR3 spells CASSSFTPGQAYGYTF. The CDR3 DNA is TGTGCCAGCAGCTCCTTCACTCCGGGACAAGCCTATGGCTACACCTTC. The full variable domain, rest sourced from reference TRBV5-4 and TRBJ1-2, is ETGVTQSPTHLIKTRGQQVTLRCSSQSGHNTVSWYQQALGQGPQFIFQYYREEENGRGNFPPRFSGLQFPNYSSELNVNALELDDSALYLCASSSFTPGQAYGYTFGSGTRLTVV.